This entry features one T cell receptor (beta chain) sequence. Its specific antigen is unknown. No clone much larger than this one lies a single base away; base qualities are absent. Profiling of TCR beta VDJ combinations and CDR3 sequences used genomic DNA as the template. An Illumina HiSeq 2000 was the platform used for TCR repertoire sequencing. Regarding the original processing steps: Repertoire assessment relied on Simpson's diversity index, CDR3 size and DJ length profiles, and TRBV/TRBJ rearrangement plots. The most abundant DNA sequence in the deep sequencing data was taken as the immunodominant clone. CDR3 amino acid sequences were screened for sharing across subjects and compared with published repertoires and the VDJdb database. In TCRdb, the public reads were trimmed at Q25 with fastp and aligned with MiXCR, with productive beta chains retained. Merged by CDR3 protein, the rows form single entries marked with the most common genes and DNA. The V and J calls, along with clone size, are taken from TCRdb and not from the paper's own processing. For this sample the table gives fewer than 250,000 distinct CDR3 sequences, of which around half were detected only once. The ten largest clones capture under 9% of the sample.

The sample belongs to a study of CD8+CD57+ T cells in acquired aplastic anemia (dated by TCRdb to the late 2010s). Turning to the overall study: DNA extracted from sorted CD4+ and CD8+ cells had a mean of approximately 3.3 ug, with a range of roughly 0.19 to 27.4 ug. CD8+CD57+ expansion was defined as frequency above the mean frequency observed in healthy subjects.

The investigation overall reported the following: No significant difference in CD8+ Simpson's diversity was found between patients and healthy controls (P=0.060). Around 27 CD8+ CDR3 sequences were shared between patients and controls but appeared highly expressed in patients and within their immunodominant clones.

CDR1 and CDR2 were assigned from the germline V gene as SNHLY and FYNNEI. Between the V and J ends, shortened by 10 bases and 1 base respectively, the junction contains 16 bases. Measured from the cysteine to the phenylalanine, the CDR3 is 14 residues long. This entry keeps only the CDR3 DNA: 42 bases, framed from base 1. The patients picked for sequencing were ones in whom flow cytometry had shown an expansion of CD8+CD57+ cells. All patients had severe acquired aplastic anemia diagnosed by International Study of Aplastic Anemia and Agranulocytosis and Camitta criteria. Patients had received no therapy at the time of blood sampling. The study deep-sequenced TCR repertoires of sorted CD4+ and CD8+ blood T cells from severe aplastic anemia patients and healthy subjects. Patients were enrolled in the USA under clinicaltrials.gov protocols 00001620, 01623167, 00001397, 00071045, 00081523 and 00961064. Ficoll-Paque density gradient centrifugation was used to isolate peripheral blood mononuclear cells. Before DNA was extracted, CD4+ and CD8+ T cells were sorted using either FACS or magnetic beads.

Sequencing was carried out using sorted CD4+, CD8+, or CD8+CD57+ T cells (not recorded which) from PBMCs. The V and J genes are TRBV2 and TRBJ1-1; a tentative D call is TRBD1 (6 bases match). This receptor was identified in a human donor with aplastic anemia. The nucleotides read TGTGCCACCCGGAGGGGGACAACGAACACTGAAGCTTTCTTT. Its protein product is CATRRGTTNTEAFF.